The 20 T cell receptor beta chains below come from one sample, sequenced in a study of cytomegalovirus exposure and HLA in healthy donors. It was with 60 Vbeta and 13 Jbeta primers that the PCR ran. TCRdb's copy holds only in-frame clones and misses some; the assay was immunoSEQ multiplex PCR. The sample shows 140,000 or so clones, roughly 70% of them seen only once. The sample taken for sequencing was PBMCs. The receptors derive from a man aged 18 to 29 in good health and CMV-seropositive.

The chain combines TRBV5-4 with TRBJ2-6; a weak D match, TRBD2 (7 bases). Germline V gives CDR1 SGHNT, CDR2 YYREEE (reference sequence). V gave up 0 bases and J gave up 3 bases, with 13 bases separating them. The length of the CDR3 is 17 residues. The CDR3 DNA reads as TGTGCCAGCAGCTTGGGGGGGGGCAATTATGGGGCCAACGTCCTGACTTTC. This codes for CASSLGGGNYGANVLTF.

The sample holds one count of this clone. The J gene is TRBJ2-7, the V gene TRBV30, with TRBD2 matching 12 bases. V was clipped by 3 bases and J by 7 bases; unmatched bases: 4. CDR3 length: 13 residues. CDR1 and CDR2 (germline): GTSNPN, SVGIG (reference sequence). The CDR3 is CAWRLAGGQEQYF. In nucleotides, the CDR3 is TGTGCCTGGAGACTAGCGGGAGGTCAAGAGCAGTACTTC.

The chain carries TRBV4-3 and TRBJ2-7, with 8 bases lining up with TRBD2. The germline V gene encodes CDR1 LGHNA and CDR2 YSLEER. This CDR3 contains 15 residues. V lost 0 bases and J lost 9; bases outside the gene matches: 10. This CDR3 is CASSQEGVAGRTQYF. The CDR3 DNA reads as TGCGCCAGCAGCCAAGAGGGAGTAGCGGGAAGGACGCAGTACTTC.

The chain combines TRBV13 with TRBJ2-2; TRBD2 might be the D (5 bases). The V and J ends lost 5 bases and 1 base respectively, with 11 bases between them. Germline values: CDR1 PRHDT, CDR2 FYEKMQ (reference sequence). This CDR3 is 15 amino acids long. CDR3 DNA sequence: TGTGCCAGCAGCCTTCGGGGTGAGAACACCGGGGAGCTGTTTTTT. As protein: CASSLRGENTGELFF.

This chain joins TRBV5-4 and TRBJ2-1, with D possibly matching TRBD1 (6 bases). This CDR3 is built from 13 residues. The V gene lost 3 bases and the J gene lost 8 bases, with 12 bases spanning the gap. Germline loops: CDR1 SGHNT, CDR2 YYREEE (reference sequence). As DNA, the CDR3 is TGTGCCAGCAGCTGGGAACAGGGCGATGAGCAGTTCTTC. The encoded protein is CASSWEQGDEQFF.

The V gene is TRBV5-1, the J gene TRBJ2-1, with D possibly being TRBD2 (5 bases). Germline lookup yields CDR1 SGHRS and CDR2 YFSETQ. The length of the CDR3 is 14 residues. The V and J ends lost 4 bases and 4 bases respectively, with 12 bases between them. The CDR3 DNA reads TGCGCCAGCAGCCCCTTGGACTTTTACAATGAGCAGTTCTTC. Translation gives CASSPLDFYNEQFF.

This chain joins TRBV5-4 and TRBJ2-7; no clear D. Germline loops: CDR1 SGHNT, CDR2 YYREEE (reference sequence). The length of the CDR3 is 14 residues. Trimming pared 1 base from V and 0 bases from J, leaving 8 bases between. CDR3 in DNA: TGTGCCAGCAGCTTGAGGTCTAGCTCCTACGAGCAGTACTTC. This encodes CASSLRSSSYEQYF.

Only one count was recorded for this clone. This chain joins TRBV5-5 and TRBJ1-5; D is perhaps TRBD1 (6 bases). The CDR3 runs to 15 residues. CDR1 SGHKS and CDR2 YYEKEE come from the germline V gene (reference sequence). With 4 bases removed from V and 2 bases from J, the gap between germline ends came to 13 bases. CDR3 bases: TGTGCCAGCAGCAGTTCAGGGGATGGCAATCAGCCCCAGCATTTT. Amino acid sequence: CASSSSGDGNQPQHF.

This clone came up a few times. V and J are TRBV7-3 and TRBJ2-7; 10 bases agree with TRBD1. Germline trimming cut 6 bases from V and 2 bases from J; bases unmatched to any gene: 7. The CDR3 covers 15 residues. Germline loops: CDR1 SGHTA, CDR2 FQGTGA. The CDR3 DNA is TGTGCCAGCAGTCCCGGGACAGGGGCCCCCTACGAGCAGTACTTC. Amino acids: CASSPGTGAPYEQYF.

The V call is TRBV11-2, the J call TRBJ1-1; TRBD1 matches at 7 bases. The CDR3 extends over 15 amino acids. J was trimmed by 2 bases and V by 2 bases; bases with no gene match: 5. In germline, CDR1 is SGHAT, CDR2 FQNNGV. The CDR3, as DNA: TGTGCCAGCAGCTTATCGGCAGGGGGAAACACTGAAGCTTTCTTT. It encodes CASSLSAGGNTEAFF.

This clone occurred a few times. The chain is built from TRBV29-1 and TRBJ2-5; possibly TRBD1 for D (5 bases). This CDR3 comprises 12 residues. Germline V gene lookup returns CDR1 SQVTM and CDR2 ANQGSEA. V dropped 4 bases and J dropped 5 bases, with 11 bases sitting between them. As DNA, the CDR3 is TGCAGCGTTGCCACAGGACGGGAGACCCAGTACTTC. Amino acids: CSVATGRETQYF.

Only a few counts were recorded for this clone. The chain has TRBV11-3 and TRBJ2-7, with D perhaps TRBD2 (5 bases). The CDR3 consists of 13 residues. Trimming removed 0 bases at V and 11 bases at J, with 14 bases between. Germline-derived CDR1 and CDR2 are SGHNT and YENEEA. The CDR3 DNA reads TGTGCCAGCAGCTTAGATGGCGAGGGAGTCGAGTACTTC. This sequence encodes CASSLDGEGVEYF.

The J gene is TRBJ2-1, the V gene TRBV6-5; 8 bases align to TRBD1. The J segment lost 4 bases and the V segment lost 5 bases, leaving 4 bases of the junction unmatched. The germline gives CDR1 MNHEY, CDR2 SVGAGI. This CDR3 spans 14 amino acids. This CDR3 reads CASSPGTGYNEQFF. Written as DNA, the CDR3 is TGTGCCAGCAGTCCCGGGACAGGTTACAATGAGCAGTTCTTC.

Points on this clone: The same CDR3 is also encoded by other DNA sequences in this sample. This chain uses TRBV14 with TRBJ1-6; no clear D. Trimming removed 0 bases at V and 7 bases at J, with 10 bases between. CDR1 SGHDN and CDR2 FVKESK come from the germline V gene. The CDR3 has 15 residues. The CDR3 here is CASSQDGRNNSPLHF. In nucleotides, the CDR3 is TGTGCCAGCAGCCAAGATGGCCGAAACAATTCACCCCTCCACTTT. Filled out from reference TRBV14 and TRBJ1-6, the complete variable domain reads EAGVTQFPSHSVIEKGQTVTLRCDPISGHDNLYWYRRVMGKEIKFLLHFVKESKQDESGMPNNRFLAERTGGTYSTLKVQPAELEDSGVYFCASSQDGRNNSPLHFGNGTRLTVT.

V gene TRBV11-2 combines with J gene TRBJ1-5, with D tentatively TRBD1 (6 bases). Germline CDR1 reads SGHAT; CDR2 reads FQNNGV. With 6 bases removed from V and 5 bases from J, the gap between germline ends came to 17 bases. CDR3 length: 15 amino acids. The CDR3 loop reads CASSSTRGGHQPQHF. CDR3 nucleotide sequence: TGTGCCAGCAGTTCCACCCGGGGGGGCCATCAGCCCCAGCATTTT.

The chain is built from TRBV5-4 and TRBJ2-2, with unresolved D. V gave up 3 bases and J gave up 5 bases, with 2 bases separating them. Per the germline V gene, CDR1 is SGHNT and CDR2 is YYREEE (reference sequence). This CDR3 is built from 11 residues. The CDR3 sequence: CASSSTGELFF. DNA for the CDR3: TGTGCCAGCAGCTCAACCGGGGAGCTGTTTTTT.

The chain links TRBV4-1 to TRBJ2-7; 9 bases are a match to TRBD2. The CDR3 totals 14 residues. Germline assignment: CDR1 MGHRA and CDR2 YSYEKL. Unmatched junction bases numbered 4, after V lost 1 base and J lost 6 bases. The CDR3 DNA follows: TGCGCCAGCAGCCAAGGCGTAGCGGGAGCCGAGCAGTACTTC. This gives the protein CASSQGVAGAEQYF.

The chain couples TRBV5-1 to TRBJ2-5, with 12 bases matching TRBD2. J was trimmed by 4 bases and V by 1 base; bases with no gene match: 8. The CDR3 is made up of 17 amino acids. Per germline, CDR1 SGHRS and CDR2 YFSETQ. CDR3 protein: CASSLTLAGGPGETQYF. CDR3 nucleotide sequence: TGCGCCAGCAGCTTGACGCTAGCGGGGGGGCCGGGAGAGACCCAGTACTTC.

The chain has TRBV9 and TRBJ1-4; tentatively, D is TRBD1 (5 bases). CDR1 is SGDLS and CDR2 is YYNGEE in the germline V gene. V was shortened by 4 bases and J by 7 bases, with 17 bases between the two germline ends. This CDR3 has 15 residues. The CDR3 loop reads CASSPAGTIGEKLFF. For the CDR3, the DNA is TGTGCCAGCAGCCCAGCGGGGACTATTGGTGAAAAACTGTTTTTT.

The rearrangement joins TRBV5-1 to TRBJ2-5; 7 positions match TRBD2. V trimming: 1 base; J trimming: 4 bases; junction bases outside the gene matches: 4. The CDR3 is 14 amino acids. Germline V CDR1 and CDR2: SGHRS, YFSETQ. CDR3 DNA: TGCGCCAGCAGCTTGCCTCAGCGGGGAGAGACCCAGTACTTC. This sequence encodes CASSLPQRGETQYF.